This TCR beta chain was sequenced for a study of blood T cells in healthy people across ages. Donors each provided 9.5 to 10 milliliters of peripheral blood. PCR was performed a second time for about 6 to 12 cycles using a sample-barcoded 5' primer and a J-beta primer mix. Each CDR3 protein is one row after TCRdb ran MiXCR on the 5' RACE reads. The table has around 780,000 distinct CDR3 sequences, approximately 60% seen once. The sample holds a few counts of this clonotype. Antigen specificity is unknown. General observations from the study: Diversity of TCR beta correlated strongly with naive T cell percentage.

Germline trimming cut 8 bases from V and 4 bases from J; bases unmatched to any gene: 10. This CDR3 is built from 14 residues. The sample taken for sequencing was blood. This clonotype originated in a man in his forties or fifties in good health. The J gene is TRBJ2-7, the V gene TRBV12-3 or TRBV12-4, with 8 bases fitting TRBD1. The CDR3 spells CASSRRQGLYEQYF. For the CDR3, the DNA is TGTGCCAGCTCCCGCCGACAGGGGCTATACGAGCAGTACTTC.